A single sample is the source of the 5 T cell receptor beta chains below, sequenced in a study of spatial heterogeneity in lung cancer (dated by TCRdb to the late 2010s). Study-level results and caveats: A correlation was observed between the number of expanded intratumoral alpha and beta TCRs and the tumor nonsynonymous mutation count.

Interpreted using the paper, the time point label stands for: sample taken at primary tumor resection. The library was made by 5' RACE. The data were produced on a NextSeq 500. TCRdb redid the processing of the public reads, applying fastp at Q25 and MiXCR, and retained in-frame beta chains. CDR3 protein duplicates are merged, each entry listing the most common genes and DNA. Within this sample are over a thousand distinct CDR3 sequences, with more than 30% of them counted one time only. Approximately 35% of the sample is taken by the ten largest. These TCRs are of unknown antigen specificity. The sample here was lung tumor tissue, taken at surgery. These receptors were collected from a male donor with early-stage non-small cell lung cancer.

This clonotype has only one observation. Found in a library prepared for alpha chains, this beta chain is an off-target read, and its abundance has little meaning. The V call is TRBV20-1, the J call TRBJ2-1; D perhaps matches TRBD2 (5 bases). Germline-derived CDR1 and CDR2 are DFQATT and SNEGSKA (reference sequence). This CDR3 contains 14 residues. Trimming cost V 3 bases and J 3 bases, with 12 bases left between them. As DNA, the CDR3 is TGCAGTGCTAGCAGGTGGGAGTACTACAATGAGCAGTTCTTC. This sequence encodes CSASRWEYYNEQFF.

This clonotype has a handful of counts. This beta chain represents an off-target read in a library built for alpha chains; its size is of limited meaning. The V and J genes are TRBV20-1 and TRBJ2-7, with D unresolved. The ends were cut back, 1 base at V and 0 bases at J, with 7 bases in the middle. Germline CDR1 DFQATT, CDR2 SNEGSKA (reference sequence). This CDR3 region has 13 residues. DNA of the CDR3: TGCAGTGCTAGAGGGCAGTACTCCTACGAGCAGTACTTC. It yields the protein CSARGQYSYEQYF.

Comment on this clonotype: This beta chain slipped into a library made for alpha chains as a stray read, so its size is not meaningful. The chain is built from TRBV5-4 and TRBJ2-5; no reliable D call. Per the germline V gene, CDR1 is SGHNT and CDR2 is YYREEE (reference sequence). V lost 5 bases to trimming and J lost 5 bases, with 19 bases between them. The CDR3 consists of 15 residues. The chain's CDR3 is CASREEVGSLETQYF. The CDR3 DNA follows: TGTGCCAGCAGAGAGGAAGTGGGAAGTTTGGAGACCCAGTACTTC.

A remark on this clonotype: This beta chain was picked up by a library intended for alpha chains and is off target, so its count carries little meaning. The rearrangement joins TRBV4-1 to TRBJ2-4, with TRBD2 as a possible D gene (6 bases). CDR3 size: 16 residues. CDR1 and CDR2 (germline): MGHRA, YSYEKL. Trimming removed 1 base at V and 7 bases at J, with 17 bases between. The CDR3 loop reads CASSQVVHGAGNIQYF. Here the CDR3 DNA reads TGCGCCAGCAGCCAAGTGGTACACGGCGCGGGGAACATTCAGTACTTC.

This clonotype showed up just a few times. The library was built for alpha chains, so this beta chain is an off-target read and its size means little. The V gene is TRBV27, the J gene TRBJ2-1; the match to TRBD1 covers 10 bases. Looked up from germline, CDR1 is MNHEY and CDR2 is SMNVEV (reference sequence). The V gene end was trimmed by 1 base and the J gene end by 6 bases; junction bases not matched to a gene: 0. CDR3 length: 14 residues. The CDR3 spells CASSLWTGGNEQFF. In DNA, the CDR3 is TGTGCCAGCAGTTTATGGACAGGGGGCAATGAGCAGTTCTTC.